This T cell receptor (beta chain) was recovered during a study of shared clonotypes between healthy human individuals. Study background: The study enrolled a couple of women and a few men aged 18 to 49. Study conclusions and caveats: Among several donors, 4.5% to 5.5% of naive CD4 clonotypes were found in common. Despite large depth, sorted-subset datasets appeared incompletely sequenced.

CD45RO-negative, CCR7-positively selected cells formed the naive CD8 fraction, excluding terminally differentiated effector memory CD45RA+ cells. CDR1 is MDHEN and CDR2 is SYDVKM in the germline V gene. The CDR3 runs to 16 residues. V lost 4 bases, J lost 2 bases, and 9 bases stayed unmatched. Of note for this clone: Its antigen is currently unknown.

Measured with immunoSEQ multiplex PCR; TCRdb has only the in-frame clones, and not every one. The data show hundreds of thousands of clones, with about 95% seen just once and approximately 0.1% held by the top ten. This chain uses TRBV28 with TRBJ2-7, with 9 bases aligning to TRBD2. Material for sequencing was naive CD8+ T cells sorted from blood. This clonotype originated in a woman aged 25-40 years in good health. This CDR3 is CASSSRSGRPTYEQYF. CDR3 DNA sequence: TGTGCCAGCAGTTCCAGAAGCGGGAGGCCAACCTACGAGCAGTACTTC.